A single sample is the source of the 21 T cell receptor beta chains below, sequenced in a study of post-analysis software for immune sequencing data. cDNA libraries for TCR beta contained unique molecular identifiers. TCRdb re-called the PCR reads through MiXCR, storing one row per CDR3 protein. Among a few hundred thousand distinct CDR3 sequences listed, roughly 40% were seen once. Study outcomes and limitations: Patients carried roughly 5 TRBV segments more frequently than controls did, and TRBV5-6, TRBV5-1 and TRBV20-1 were among them.

These receptors lack a known antigen. Sequencing input: blood. All receptors come from a girl aged 2 to 10 with multiple sclerosis.

The chain combines TRBV5-1 with TRBJ1-1; unclear D gene. Trimming stripped 2 bases from V and 3 bases from J, with 5 bases between. Germline V gives CDR1 SGHRS, CDR2 YFSETQ. The CDR3 spans 12 residues. For the CDR3, the DNA is TGCGCCAGCAGCTTTAGTGACACTGAAGCTTTCTTT. Translation gives CASSFSDTEAFF.

This clonotype has a handful of counts. The chain joins TRBV11-2 to TRBJ2-2; D might be TRBD2 (5 bases). This CDR3 is built from 13 residues. V was clipped by 4 bases and J by 9 bases, with 12 bases between them. CDR1 is SGHAT, CDR2 FQNNGV, per germline. The CDR3 is CASSSTLGRELFF. The CDR3 DNA reads as TGTGCCAGCAGCTCAACACTAGGCCGGGAGCTGTTTTTT.

This sequence joins TRBV28 and TRBJ2-7; 8 bases are a match to TRBD2. After removal of 2 bases from V and 0 bases from J, the junction contained 6 bases not matched to a gene. The germline V gene has CDR1 MDHEN and CDR2 SYDVKM. The CDR3 is 16 amino acids. CDR3 loop: CASSLSGGGYSYEQYF. CDR3 sequence (DNA): TGTGCCAGCAGTTTAAGCGGCGGGGGGTACTCCTACGAGCAGTACTTC. Filled out from reference TRBV28 and TRBJ2-7, the complete variable domain reads DVKVTQSSRYLVKRTGEKVFLECVQDMDHENMFWYRQDPGLGLRLIYFSYDVKMKEKGDIPEGYSVSREKKERFSLILESASTNQTSMYLCASSLSGGGYSYEQYFGPGTRLTVT.

This clonotype has just a few counts. V and J are TRBV2 and TRBJ2-7, with D hard to call. Trimming shortened V by 2 bases and J by 2 bases, and 10 bases separated the two germline ends. The CDR3 covers 14 residues. Germline V gives CDR1 SNHLY, CDR2 FYNNEI. The CDR3 sequence: CASSEQGQTYEQYF. Written as DNA, the CDR3 is TGTGCCAGCAGTGAACAAGGGCAGACCTACGAGCAGTACTTC.

A few counts support this clonotype. The chain employs TRBV2 and TRBJ2-1; tentatively, D is TRBD2 (5 bases). CDR3 length: 11 amino acids. The V gene lost 6 bases and the J gene lost 10 bases, with 10 bases spanning the gap. Germline values: CDR1 SNHLY, CDR2 FYNNEI. DNA of the CDR3: TGTGCCAGCAGCGGGGTGGTAGAGCAGTTCTTC. This encodes CASSGVVEQFF.

The chain carries TRBV20-1 and TRBJ1-2; 8 bases fit TRBD1. V shed 0 bases, J shed 8 bases, and the junction held 5 bases outside the gene matches. This CDR3 is built from 13 residues. Germline CDR1 and CDR2: DFQATT and SNEGSKA (reference sequence). CDR3: CSARDGQGRGYTF. As DNA, the CDR3 is TGCAGTGCTAGAGACGGACAGGGAAGGGGCTACACCTTC.

This clonotype showed up just a few times. The CDR3 reads CASSDVGQGLSPLHF. The CDR3 region has the DNA TGTGCCAGCAGTGACGTAGGGCAGGGTCTTTCACCCCTCCACTTT. This chain links TRBV2 with TRBJ1-6; tentatively, D is TRBD1 (5 bases). Germline V gives CDR1 SNHLY, CDR2 FYNNEI. The CDR3 totals 15 residues. V lost 3 bases and J 9 bases, leaving 15 bases between the germline ends.

This clonotype came up a few times. The rearrangement joins TRBV5-1 to TRBJ1-6, with a possible D match to TRBD1 (5 bases). The V gene lost 4 bases and the J gene lost 5 bases, with 10 bases spanning the gap. Germline loops: CDR1 SGHRS, CDR2 YFSETQ. This CDR3 comprises 14 residues. The CDR3 bases are TGCGCCAGCAGCCCGGGACGGAATAATTCACCCCTCCACTTT. Amino acid sequence: CASSPGRNNSPLHF.

This chain joins TRBV5-1 and TRBJ2-5; the match to TRBD2 covers 10 bases. The germline V gene has CDR1 SGHRS and CDR2 YFSETQ. The junction had 9 bases not matched to a gene; V was cut back by 6 bases and J by 1 base. The CDR3 spans 16 residues. In DNA form, the CDR3 reads TGCGCCAGCAAAAACTTCCCTAGCGGGGGCCAAGAGACCCAGTACTTC. As protein: CASKNFPSGGQETQYF.

This clonotype appeared a few times. The gene calls are TRBV20-1 and TRBJ2-7, with 10 positions matching TRBD2. The end of the DNA is better explained by TRBJ2-5, so the J call may be wrong. This CDR3 region has 14 residues. Germline assignment: CDR1 DFQATT and CDR2 SNEGSKA (reference sequence). In nucleotides, the CDR3 is TGCAGTGCTATAAAGCTAGCGGGGGAAGAGACCCAGTACTTC. Translated: CSAIKLAGEETQYF.

This chain uses TRBV29-1 with TRBJ2-1, with no clear D. The germline V gene encodes CDR1 SQVTM and CDR2 ANQGSEA. Trimming took off 7 bases at V and 1 base at J, with 11 bases between the two ends. The CDR3 spans 13 residues. The CDR3 region is CSAGSGSYNEQFF. The CDR3 nucleotides are TGCAGCGCCGGCTCAGGATCCTACAATGAGCAGTTCTTC.

This clonotype was counted a single time. The chain links TRBV12-3 or TRBV12-4 to TRBJ2-3; D is perhaps TRBD1 (6 bases). The CDR3 extends over 15 amino acids. V lost 5 bases, J lost 4 bases, and 16 bases lay in between. CDR3: CASSPTTGSSDTQYF. The CDR3, as DNA: TGTGCCAGCAGTCCAACTACAGGGAGTTCAGATACGCAGTATTTT.

This clonotype was counted between two and nine times. This sequence joins TRBV5-6 and TRBJ1-1; tentatively, D is TRBD1 (5 bases). CDR1 is SGHDT and CDR2 is YYEEEE in the germline V gene. V dropped 4 bases and J dropped 1 base, with 8 bases sitting between them. This CDR3 has 13 amino acids. DNA for the CDR3: TGTGCCAGCAGCGCGGACACGAACACTGAAGCTTTCTTT. Translated: CASSADTNTEAFF.

There are a few counts of this clonotype. The V call is TRBV7-3, the J call TRBJ2-1; 7 bases match TRBD2. V dropped 0 bases and J dropped 8; count of bases not matched to a gene: 10. From germline, CDR1 is SGHTA and CDR2 FQGTGA. This CDR3 spans 16 amino acids. The CDR3 spells CASSLTTGGTSDEQFF. CDR3 sequence (DNA): TGTGCCAGCAGCTTAACGACGGGGGGAACCTCCGATGAGCAGTTCTTC.

This clonotype has just a few counts. The chain has TRBV28 and TRBJ2-1; D is unresolved. V lost 5 bases and J lost 2, with 13 bases in between. The CDR3 loop spans 15 amino acids. In germline, CDR1 is MDHEN, CDR2 SYDVKM. The CDR3 loop is CASSLSWEPYNEQFF. The DNA for the CDR3 is TGTGCCAGCAGTCTGTCGTGGGAACCCTACAATGAGCAGTTCTTC.

The J gene is TRBJ2-7, the V gene TRBV5-1; possible D gene TRBD1, 6 bases. Germline values: CDR1 SGHRS, CDR2 YFSETQ. The CDR3 has 13 amino acids. V gave up 2 bases and J gave up 4 bases, with 10 bases separating them. CDR3 in DNA: TGCGCCAGCAGCTTAGAGGGGGTGTACGAGCAGTACTTC. Translation: CASSLEGVYEQYF.

Points on this clonotype: This may be a read error, as it is one base from a much larger clone. The rearrangement links TRBV7-6 to TRBJ2-7; D is uncertain. V shed 0 bases and J shed 3 bases, with 12 bases lying between them. Germline-derived CDR1 and CDR2 are SGHVS and FNYEAQ. The CDR3 extends over 15 amino acids. CDR3 nucleotides: TGTGCCAGCAGCTTAGCGAGGATAGGGATCTACGAGCAGTACTTC. Its protein is CASSLARIGIYEQYF.

The gene calls are TRBV2 and TRBJ2-5; 11 bases align to TRBD2. The CDR3 is 17 residues long. CDR1 and CDR2 (germline): SNHLY, FYNNEI. V shed 0 bases, J shed 2 bases, and the junction held 5 bases outside the gene matches. The CDR3 sequence: CASSEARGLAVQETQYF. CDR3 sequence (DNA): TGTGCCAGCAGTGAAGCGCGGGGACTAGCGGTACAAGAGACCCAGTACTTC.

The rearrangement joins TRBV29-1 to TRBJ1-2, with D perhaps TRBD1 (6 bases). Trimming pared 7 bases from V and 5 bases from J, leaving 11 bases between. This CDR3 is built from 11 residues. Germline-derived CDR1 and CDR2 are SQVTM and ANQGSEA. The CDR3 is CSGGGSYGYTF. The DNA for the CDR3 is TGCAGCGGTGGGGGCTCTTATGGCTACACCTTC.

V usage is TRBV9 and J usage is TRBJ2-1, with TRBD2 matching 13 bases. The germline gives CDR1 SGDLS, CDR2 YYNGEE. Trimming removed 4 bases from V and 4 bases from J; junction bases left unmatched: 5. This CDR3 comprises 16 residues. CDR3 region: CASSLGTSGKYNEQFF. DNA for the CDR3: TGTGCCAGCAGCCTGGGGACTAGCGGGAAATACAATGAGCAGTTCTTC.

The rearrangement links TRBV12-3 or TRBV12-4 to TRBJ1-2; D call uncertain. Trimming stripped 7 bases from V and 7 bases from J, with 16 bases between. The CDR3 is made up of 13 amino acids. CDR3 DNA sequence: TGTGCCAGCACTACAGTTCGTGGAGGTGGCTACACCTTC. It yields the protein CASTTVRGGGYTF.